This TCR beta chain emerged from a study of T cell responses to AZD1222 COVID-19 vaccine (dated by TCRdb to the early 2020s). A note on the overall study: A total of 230 to 250 trial participants underwent TCR sequencing, of whom about 210 received two doses of AZD1222 and about 25 received two doses of the MenACWY control vaccine. Trial participants were enrolled by age into 18-55, 56-69 and 70-plus year subgroups, with 148, 28 and 57 TCR-sequenced participants respectively. What the research found in general, with its limitations: Because no day 14 peak-response samples were available, repertoires were characterized only after the peak T cell response. Vaccine-associated CD4 TCRs spanned the whole spike protein, with dominant responses in regions 160-218 and 743-854. After two AZD1222 doses, both the breadth and the depth of spike-specific TCRs were significantly higher than at day 0 and than in MenACWY recipients. Nearly half of unique spike-specific TCRs reportedly recognized epitopes outside regions mutated in the B.1.351 and B.1.1.7 variants. Conclusions about previously exposed vaccinees were limited because only six AZD1222 recipients were SARS-CoV-2 seropositive at baseline. Participants were mostly white British and included more females than males, and it was suggested by the authors that clonal diversity may have been underestimated. The 56-69-year group was small, and its depth increase did not reach significance, likely because of low power.

Comments on this clone: The antigen it binds to is not known. Per-nucleotide qualities are absent, and no much larger clonotype sits a single base away.

The time point label of this sample denotes: baseline before first vaccination. The meaning of the sample's treatment or condition label: meningococcal conjugate vaccine given as trial control. Samples from vaccinated people were obtained from the UK trials COV001 and COV002, which included a single-blind randomized controlled phase 2/3 trial of AZD1222 (ChAdOx1 nCoV-19) in healthy adults. For TCRbeta chain sequencing, PBMC samples from trial participants were taken at day 0 and at day 28 after the second dose. The CDR3 regions of human TCRbeta chains were analyzed by immunosequencing. The study's processing was this. TCRs in the repertoires were matched against a reference library of SARS-CoV-2-specific TCRs that had been generated with the MIRA antigen-specificity platform. Breadth was defined as the fraction of unique TCRs that were SARS-CoV-2-associated. Depth was defined as the fraction of total T cells that were SARS-CoV-2-associated. Using the MIRA data, every spike-specific TCR was mapped to the spike region that the TCR reacted to and assigned to either a CD4 or a CD8 class. Log10-transformed breadth and depth values were compared by one-way ANOVA with Sidak's multiple comparisons tests. TCRdb limited this immuneACCESS table to in-frame rearrangements with V and J called. A share of clones is missing; checked studies link under half to unresolved V genes, and the rest is unexplained. For V, J and clone size, that table is used; D and trimming come from the DNA. This sample is represented by about 79,000 clones; about 90% of them were singletons. Approximately 6.6% of the sample is held by the ten biggest clonotypes.

CDR1 SGHVS and CDR2 FNYEAQ were looked up in the germline V gene. Deletion took 5 bases off V and 4 bases off J, with a span of 14 bases between the germline ends. Counted from cysteine to phenylalanine, this CDR3 has 15 amino acids. Here the CDR3 DNA is all that survives: 45 bases in frame from base 1. The material sequenced was peripheral blood, taken on day 0 of MenACWY control vaccination. The sequence derives from an adult in good health. This sequence uses TRBV7-6 and TRBJ1-4; TRBD1 is perhaps the D gene, given 6 matching bases. The DNA sequence is given as TGTGCCAGCAGCCCGGAGGACAGATATAATGAAAAACTGTTTTTT. This sequence encodes CASSPEDRYNEKLFF.